Listed here is a single TCR beta chain. What it binds is unknown. Reverse transcribing all isolated RNA meant expressed TCRB transcripts were sequenced. Repertoires were generated with immunoSEQ multiplex PCR, while TCRdb's copy carries only in-frame clones and drops some. The table shows just over 600,000 clones, with 15% occurring only once. The sample originates from a study of beta chain features in type 1 diabetes. About the research overall: Healthy donors and patients showed comparable age, gender and cell yields. Taken together, all samples contributed 90 million to 140 million examined sorted cells.

Researchers reported sorting CD4+ naive, central memory, regulatory and stem cell-like memory cells via CD45RO/CCR7/CD25/CD127/CD95/CD27. V lost 0 bases and J lost 9; bases outside the gene matches: 3. Germline CDR1 and CDR2: SGDLS and YYNGEE. The CDR3 consists of 15 residues. Study-wide points: There was a moderate but significant shortening of TCRB CDR3s in all four CD4+ subsets of Type 1 diabetes patients.

This TCR derives from a man younger than 35 in good health. Sequencing was performed on naive CD4+ T cells from blood. V gene TRBV9 combines with J gene TRBJ1-6; TRBD1 agrees at 10 bases. CDR3 sequence reads: CASSVEGQGFSPLHF. The CDR3 coding sequence is TGTGCCAGCAGCGTAGAGGGACAGGGGTTTTCACCCCTCCACTTT.